The rows below give T cell receptor beta chains drawn from one sample of a study of blood T cell repertoires in COVID-19. Using immunoSEQ multiplex PCR, the repertoire was profiled, and TCRdb retains in-frame clones only, with some absent. The data hold roughly 340,000 clones, with 87% observed a single time. The sequencing sample was made of PBMCs or T cells enriched from blood (not recorded which). The receptors originated from a man aged 35 to 55 in a cohort exposed to, infected with or recovered from COVID-19 (not recorded which). The CDR3 runs from the conserved cysteine through the conserved F or W. A D gene is named only where the DNA matches it firmly. Clone size is given for some rows only: seen once, a few or many times, or a class if the clone is expanded.

. TRBJ1-5 TRBV5-1 few TGCGCCAGCAGCTTGGAAACCGGGGTTGATCAGCCCCAGCATTTT CASSLETGVDQPQHF
. TRBJ1-1 TRBV5-1 . TGCGCCAGCAGCTTGGGTCAGCCGCGGGTTGCTTTCTTT CASSLGQPRVAFF
. TRBJ1-5 TRBV2 . TGTGCCAGCAGTGAAGAGGGGGGGGGCAATCAGCCCCAGCATTTT CASSEEGGGNQPQHF
TRBD1 TRBJ1-5 TRBV19 . TGTGCCAGTAGGGTCGGGGGACAGGGAAATCAGCCCCAGCATTTT CASRVGGQGNQPQHF
. TRBJ2-5 TRBV6-5 once TGTGCCAGCAGTTTAGACAGGACCCAAGAGACCCAGTACTTC CASSLDRTQETQYF
. TRBJ2-7 TRBV12-2 . TGTGCAAGTCGCTTACCGGGACAGGGGGGGGACCCCTACGAGCAGTACTTC CASRLPGQGGDPYEQYF
. TRBJ2-3 TRBV10-1 . TGCGCCAGCCGGATGGGACAAAGCACAGATACGCAGTATTTT CASRMGQSTDTQYF
TRBD2 TRBJ2-7 TRBV5-1 . TGCGCCAGCAGCTTGGTTTCGGGGGGCTCCTACGAGCAGTACTTC CASSLVSGGSYEQYF
TRBD1 TRBJ1-6 TRBV5-6 . TGTGCCAGCAGCTTAAAAGGGACAGGCGTCGTTAATTCACCCCTCCACTTT CASSLKGTGVVNSPLHF
. TRBJ1-5 TRBV6-5 . TGTGCCAGCAACAACGACGGGAATCAGCCCCAGCATTTT CASNNDGNQPQHF
. TRBJ2-7 TRBV5-6 . TGTGCCAGCAGCCCACCGGGAAACAACCCCTACGAGCAGTACTTC CASSPPGNNPYEQYF
. TRBJ2-3 TRBV3-1/TRBV3-2 . TGTGCCAGCAGCCCAAGAAGGACCGGTCAAGGGTGGCCCGGGTCGGGAACAGATACGCAGTATTTT CASSPRRTGQGWPGSGTDTQYF
. TRBJ1-1 TRBV27 . TGTGCCAGCAGTCAATTCAGGGGAGGGATGAACACTGAAGCTTTCTTT CASSQFRGGMNTEAFF
. TRBJ1-5 TRBV28 . TGTGCCAGCAGTTCAATACAGGGAGCCACGACTTGGCCCCAGCATTTT CASSSIQGATTWPQHF
. TRBJ2-7 TRBV9 . TGTGCCAGCAGCGTAGCGGCGGGAACACGTTACGAGCAGTACTTC CASSVAAGTRYEQYF
TRBD1 TRBJ1-5 TRBV6-5 . TGTGCCAGCAACACTGGACAGGGGGGAAATCAGCCCCAGCATTTT CASNTGQGGNQPQHF
TRBD2 TRBJ2-1 TRBV2 . TGTGCCAGCAGGAAACTAGCGGGTCCCAATGAGCAGTTCTTC CASRKLAGPNEQFF
. TRBJ1-6 TRBV28 . TGTGCCAGCAGGAAAGACAGGTTAAATTCACCCCTCCACTTT CASRKDRLNSPLHF
TRBD1 TRBJ1-2 TRBV24-1 . TGTGCCACCAGTTTGACAGGGGCTTATGGCTACACCTTC CATSLTGAYGYTF
. TRBJ2-7 TRBV9 . TGTGCCAGCAGCGTAGAGCTAGGCGAGCAGTACTTC CASSVELGEQYF
TRBD1 TRBJ2-1 TRBV5-1 . TGCGCCAGCAGCTTGGGGGACAGCTACAATGAGCAGTTCTTC CASSLGDSYNEQFF
TRBD1 TRBJ1-5 TRBV7-2 . TGTGCCAGCAGCCCGGGCCCCGCCGGGACAGGGGGCTGCATTCAGCCCCAGCATTTT CASSPGPAGTGGCIQPQHF
. TRBJ2-3 TRBV15 . TGTGCCACGATGGAGGGGAGCACAGATACGCAGTATTTT CATMEGSTDTQYF
TRBD1 TRBJ1-2 TRBV9 . TGTGCCAGCAGCGGACCGACAGGGACTAACTATGGCTACACCTTC CASSGPTGTNYGYTF
. TRBJ1-4 TRBV18 once TGTGCCAGCTCAACCTGGGGCACAACTAATGAAAAACTGTTTTTT CASSTWGTTNEKLFF
TRBD1 TRBJ2-2 TRBV7-3 . TGTGCCAGCAGCTCCTACCCGGGACAGTCGGGGTCCGGGGAGCTGTTTTTT CASSSYPGQSGSGELFF
TRBD1 TRBJ1-4 TRBV7-9 few TGTGCCAGCAGCTTGGGACAGTCAGCAACTAATGAAAAACTGTTTTTT CASSLGQSATNEKLFF